One T cell receptor beta chain is described in this entry. The data originate from a study of blood T cell repertoires in COVID-19. Study background: Collection of acute and convalescent COVID-19 samples took place in the United States, Italy and Spain. From T cells, B-cell-depleted T cells, or PBMCs came the material, which was cDNA or gDNA.

CDR3 size: 15 residues. Between the trimmed V and J ends, which lost 4 bases and 1 base, there was a span of 14 bases. The germline gives CDR1 SGDLS, CDR2 YYNGEE. Original methodology: From reference gene primer amplification, estimates of nucleated cell counts were derived. TCRdb keeps only in-frame clones here, not all; method: immunoSEQ multiplex PCR. V, J and clone size are those of that table, while D and trimming were read from the DNA. Here the sample spans 95,000 to 100,000 clones, roughly 84% being singletons. The receptor was derived from a woman between 55 and 75 years old with acute or convalescent COVID-19. The genes are TRBV9 and TRBJ1-1; a weak D match, TRBD1 (6 bases). The sequencing sample was made of peripheral blood. The CDR3 coding sequence is TGTGCCAGCAGCCCCCGAGGGACATCGAACACTGAAGCTTTCTTT. Translated, it gives CASSPRGTSNTEAFF.